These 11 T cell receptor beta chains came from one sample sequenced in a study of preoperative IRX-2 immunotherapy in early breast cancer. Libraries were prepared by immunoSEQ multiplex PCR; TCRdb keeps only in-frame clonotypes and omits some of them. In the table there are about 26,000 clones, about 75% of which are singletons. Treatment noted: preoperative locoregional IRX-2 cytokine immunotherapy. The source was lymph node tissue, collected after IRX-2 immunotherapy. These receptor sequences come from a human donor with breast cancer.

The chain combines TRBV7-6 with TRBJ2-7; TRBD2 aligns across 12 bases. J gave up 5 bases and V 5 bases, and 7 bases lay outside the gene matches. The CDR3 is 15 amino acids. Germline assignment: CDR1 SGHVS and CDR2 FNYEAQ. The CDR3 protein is CASSPQTSGSHEQYF. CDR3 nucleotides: TGTGCCAGCAGCCCACAGACTAGCGGGAGCCACGAGCAGTACTTC.

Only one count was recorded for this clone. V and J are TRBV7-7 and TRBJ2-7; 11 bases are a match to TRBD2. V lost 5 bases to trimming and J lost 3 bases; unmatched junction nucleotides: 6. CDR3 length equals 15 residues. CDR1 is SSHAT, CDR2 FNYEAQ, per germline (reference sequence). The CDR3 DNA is TGTGCCAGCAGCCAAGCGGGACTAGCGGTCTACGAGCAGTACTTC. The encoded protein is CASSQAGLAVYEQYF.

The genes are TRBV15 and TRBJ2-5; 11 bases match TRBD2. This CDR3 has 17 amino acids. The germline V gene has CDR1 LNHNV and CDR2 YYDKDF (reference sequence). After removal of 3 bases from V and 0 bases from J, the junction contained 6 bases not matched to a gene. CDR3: CATSRTTSGTYQETQYF. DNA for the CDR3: TGTGCCACCAGCAGGACGACTAGCGGGACGTACCAAGAGACCCAGTACTTC.

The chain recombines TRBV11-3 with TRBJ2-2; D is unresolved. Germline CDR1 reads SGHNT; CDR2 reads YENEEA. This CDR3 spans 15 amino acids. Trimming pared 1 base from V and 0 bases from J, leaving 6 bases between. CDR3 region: CASSLGGANTGELFF. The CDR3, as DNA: TGTGCCAGCAGCTTAGGCGGTGCGAACACCGGGGAGCTGTTTTTT. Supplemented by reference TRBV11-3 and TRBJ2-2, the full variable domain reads EAGVVQSPRYKIIEKKQPVAFWCNPISGHNTLYWYLQNLGQGPELLIRYENEEAVDDSQLPKDRFSAERLKGVDSTLKIQPAELGDSAVYLCASSLGGANTGELFFGEGSRLTVL.

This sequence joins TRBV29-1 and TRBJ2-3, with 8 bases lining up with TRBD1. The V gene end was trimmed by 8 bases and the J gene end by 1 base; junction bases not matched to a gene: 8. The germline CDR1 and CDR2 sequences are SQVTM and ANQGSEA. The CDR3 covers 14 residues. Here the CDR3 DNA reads TGCAGCATACAAGGACAGGGCGGCACAGATACGCAGTATTTT. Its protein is CSIQGQGGTDTQYF.

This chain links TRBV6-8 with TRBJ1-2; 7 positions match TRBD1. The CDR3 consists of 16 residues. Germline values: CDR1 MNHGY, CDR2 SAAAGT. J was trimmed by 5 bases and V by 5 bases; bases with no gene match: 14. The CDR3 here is CASSRSGTVSFYGYTF. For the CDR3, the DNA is TGTGCCAGCAGTAGATCCGGGACAGTCTCCTTTTATGGCTACACCTTC.

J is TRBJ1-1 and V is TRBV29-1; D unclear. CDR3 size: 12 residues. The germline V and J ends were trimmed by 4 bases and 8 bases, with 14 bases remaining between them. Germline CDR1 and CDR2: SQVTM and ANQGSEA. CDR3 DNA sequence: TGCAGCGTTGTTACACGTCCGGCCGAAGCTTTCTTT. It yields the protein CSVVTRPAEAFF. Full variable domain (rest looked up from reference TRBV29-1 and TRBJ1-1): SAVISQKPSRDICQRGTSLTIQCQVDSQVTMMFWYRQQPGQSLTLIATANQGSEATYESGFVIDKFPISRPNLTFSTLTVSNMSPEDSSIYLCSVVTRPAEAFFGQGTRLTVV.

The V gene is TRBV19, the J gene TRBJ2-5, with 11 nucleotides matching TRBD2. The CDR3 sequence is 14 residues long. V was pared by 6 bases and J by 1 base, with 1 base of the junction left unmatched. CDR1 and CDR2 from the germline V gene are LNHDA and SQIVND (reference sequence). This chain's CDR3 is CASRGTSGQETQYF. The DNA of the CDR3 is TGTGCCAGTAGGGGGACTAGCGGCCAAGAGACCCAGTACTTC.

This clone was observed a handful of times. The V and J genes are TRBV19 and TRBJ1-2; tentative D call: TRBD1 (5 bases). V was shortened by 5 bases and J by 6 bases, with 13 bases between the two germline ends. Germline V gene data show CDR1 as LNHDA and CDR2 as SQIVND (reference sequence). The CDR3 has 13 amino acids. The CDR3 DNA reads TGTGCCAGTAGTGTCAGGGCCCAAGATGGCTACACCTTC. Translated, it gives CASSVRAQDGYTF.

The CDR3 nucleotides are TGTGCCATCAGTGAGCCGGGACTAGCGGGAGTCGGCGAGCAGTACTTC. It yields the protein CAISEPGLAGVGEQYF. The chain combines TRBV10-3 with TRBJ2-7; 14 bases map to TRBD2. The germline V gene has CDR1 ENHRY and CDR2 SYGVKD. The CDR3 sequence is 16 residues long. After removal of 2 bases from V and 6 bases from J, the junction contained 6 bases not matched to a gene.

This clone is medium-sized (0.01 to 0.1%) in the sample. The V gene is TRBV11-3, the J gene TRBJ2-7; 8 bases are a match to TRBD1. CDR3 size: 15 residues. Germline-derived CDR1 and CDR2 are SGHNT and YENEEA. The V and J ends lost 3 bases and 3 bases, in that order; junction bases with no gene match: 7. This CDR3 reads CASSLRTGKNYEQYF. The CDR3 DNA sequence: TGTGCCAGCAGCTTGAGGACAGGGAAAAACTACGAGCAGTACTTC. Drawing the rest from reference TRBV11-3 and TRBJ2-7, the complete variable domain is EAGVVQSPRYKIIEKKQPVAFWCNPISGHNTLYWYLQNLGQGPELLIRYENEEAVDDSQLPKDRFSAERLKGVDSTLKIQPAELGDSAVYLCASSLRTGKNYEQYFGPGTRLTVT.